A single sample gave rise to the 26 T cell receptor beta chains below, sequenced in a study of shared clonotypes between healthy human individuals. Generated by immunoSEQ multiplex PCR, the TCRdb table keeps only in-frame clones and is missing some. The profile shows about 1.1 million clones, approximately 78% of them singletons. The material sequenced was memory CD4+ T cells from PBMCs. This sample's subset: CD45RA-negative fraction. All receptors derive from a young man in good health. Some clones in this sample may be carry-over from other donors' samples.

This clone was detected once. The chain has TRBV19 and TRBJ1-1, with unresolved D. V shed 3 bases and J shed 5 bases, with 13 bases lying between them. The CDR3 has 14 amino acids. Germline-derived CDR1 and CDR2 are LNHDA and SQIVND (reference sequence). Here the CDR3 reads CASSIIFRGTEAFF. In DNA form, the CDR3 reads TGTGCCAGTAGTATTATTTTCCGAGGGACTGAAGCTTTCTTT.

The chain carries TRBV5-1 and TRBJ2-1; TRBD2 matches 11 bases. Germline trimming cut 0 bases from V and 8 bases from J; bases unmatched to any gene: 7. The CDR3 consists of 16 residues. Germline assignment: CDR1 SGHRS and CDR2 YFSETQ. The CDR3 bases are TGCGCCAGCAGCTTGGGAACTAGCGGGAGCAGGTATGAGCAGTTCTTC. Its translation: CASSLGTSGSRYEQFF.

J is TRBJ2-1 and V is TRBV9; 9 bases fit TRBD2. This CDR3 has 15 amino acids. J was trimmed by 8 bases and V by 0 bases; bases with no gene match: 6. The germline gives CDR1 SGDLS, CDR2 YYNGEE. This CDR3 is CASSVVASGVYEQFF. CDR3 nucleotides: TGTGCCAGCAGCGTAGTAGCTAGCGGGGTATATGAGCAGTTCTTC.

There are a few counts of this clone. The gene calls are TRBV30 and TRBJ1-5, with D tentatively TRBD1 (5 bases). The V end lost 2 bases, the J end lost 0 bases, and 11 bases lay between the germline ends. This CDR3 is built from 15 residues. CDR1 GTSNPN and CDR2 SVGIG come from the germline V gene (reference sequence). The CDR3 sequence is CAWSFGGYSNQPQHF. In DNA form, the CDR3 reads TGTGCCTGGAGTTTTGGGGGATATAGCAATCAGCCCCAGCATTTT.

The chain joins TRBV6-4 to TRBJ2-7, with D unclear. V was cut by 8 bases and J by 6 bases, with 23 bases left in between. Germline CDR1 and CDR2: MRHNA and SNTAGT. This CDR3 has 15 residues. This CDR3 reads CASATRVVRNPEQYF. The DNA of the CDR3 is TGTGCCAGCGCCACCCGGGTAGTCCGTAACCCCGAGCAGTACTTC.

This clone was detected ten times or more. Possible read error: a much larger clone is one base away. The V gene is TRBV7-8, the J gene TRBJ1-5, with D hard to call. V lost 1 base, J lost 4 bases, and 2 bases lay in between. This CDR3 has 12 residues. Germline assignment: CDR1 SGHVS and CDR2 FQNEAQ. The CDR3 nucleotides are TGTGCCAGCAGCTTAGATAATCAGCCCCAGCATTTT. This encodes CASSLDNQPQHF.

Only a few counts were recorded for this clone. The rearrangement joins TRBV28 to TRBJ2-5; TRBD2 agrees at 7 bases. The CDR3 is made up of 14 amino acids. The V segment lost 4 bases and the J segment 5 bases; nucleotides outside the gene matches: 7. Germline CDR1 and CDR2: MDHEN and SYDVKM. The CDR3 sequence: CASSWGGKAETQYF. CDR3 nucleotides: TGTGCCAGCAGTTGGGGGGGTAAGGCGGAGACCCAGTACTTC. The whole variable domain, remainder taken from reference TRBV28 and TRBJ2-5, is DVKVTQSSRYLVKRTGEKVFLECVQDMDHENMFWYRQDPGLGLRLIYFSYDVKMKEKGDIPEGYSVSREKKERFSLILESASTNQTSMYLCASSWGGKAETQYFGPGTRLLVL.

The gene calls are TRBV27 and TRBJ2-7; maybe TRBD1 (5 bases). The CDR3 totals 15 residues. The germline gives CDR1 MNHEY, CDR2 SMNVEV (reference sequence). V lost 6 bases and J 2 bases, leaving 17 bases between the germline ends. The CDR3 bases are TGTGCCAGCAGCCTAGGGGCCGGGCTAACCTACGAGCAGTACTTC. Encoded protein: CASSLGAGLTYEQYF.

V is TRBV6-1 and J is TRBJ2-7, with D tentatively TRBD2 (6 bases). The V and J ends lost 3 bases and 1 base respectively, with 19 bases between them. Germline V gives CDR1 MNHNS, CDR2 SASEGT. This CDR3 comprises 17 residues. The CDR3 sequence is CASSDYPWPGTSYEQYF. Here the CDR3 DNA reads TGTGCCAGCAGTGACTACCCTTGGCCCGGGACTTCCTACGAGCAGTACTTC.

For this clone: A much larger clone lies one base from this, so it may be a read error. The gene calls are TRBV11-2 and TRBJ2-1; TRBD2 might be the D (6 bases). This CDR3 has 13 amino acids. The germline V gene has CDR1 SGHAT and CDR2 FQNNGV. V was pared by 0 bases and J by 7 bases, with 7 bases between. DNA for the CDR3: TGTGCCAGCAGCTTAGATCGGGGGAATGAGCAGTTCTTC. Amino acid sequence: CASSLDRGNEQFF.

The count of this clone is one. V gene TRBV6-5 combines with J gene TRBJ2-1; 9 nucleotides match TRBD1. The germline V gene encodes CDR1 MNHEY and CDR2 SVGAGI. This CDR3 contains 15 residues. V shed 6 bases and J 4 bases; nucleotides not matched to a gene: 7. The CDR3 DNA sequence: TGTGCCAGCAGAGCCGGGACAGGGACATACAATGAGCAGTTCTTC. As protein: CASRAGTGTYNEQFF.

The chain recombines TRBV28 with TRBJ2-5; no firm D call. There are 12 residues in the CDR3. The germline CDR1 and CDR2 sequences are MDHEN and SYDVKM. Trimming removed 8 bases from V and 4 bases from J, with 11 bases in between. Here the CDR3 reads CASSIVGETQYF. The CDR3 DNA is TGTGCCAGCTCAATCGTGGGAGAGACCCAGTACTTC.

The CDR3 protein is CASSHPGRASLNEQYF. The DNA of the CDR3 is TGCGCCAGCAGCCACCCGGGCAGGGCCAGTCTCAACGAGCAGTACTTC. The chain joins TRBV4-1 to TRBJ2-7, with a weak D call TRBD1 (5 bases). Germline CDR1 is MGHRA and CDR2 is YSYEKL. Deletions cut 3 bases from V and 5 bases from J, with 20 bases between. The CDR3 extends over 16 amino acids.

The rearrangement uses TRBV28 and TRBJ1-4, with TRBD1 matching over 9 bases. V was pared by 1 base and J by 7 bases, with 4 bases of the junction left unmatched. CDR3 length: 15 amino acids. Germline V gene lookup returns CDR1 MDHEN and CDR2 SYDVKM. DNA for the CDR3: TGTGCCAGCAGTTTATTACAGGGGGCAAGTGAAAAACTGTTTTTT. Translating gives CASSLLQGASEKLFF.

This clone occurred a few times. Other DNA sequences in the same sample also yield this CDR3. V gene TRBV7-2 combines with J gene TRBJ1-1; no clear D gene. CDR3 size: 14 residues. Germline V gene lookup returns CDR1 SGHTA and CDR2 FQGNSA. V gave up 4 bases and J gave up 1 base, with 10 bases separating them. In DNA form, the CDR3 reads TGTGCCAGCAGCTCAAGGACGGGGAACACTGAAGCTTTCTTT. The encoded protein is CASSSRTGNTEAFF.

In DNA form, the CDR3 reads TGTGCCAGCAGCGAGGACTGGGTCGGGGAGCTGTTTTTT. It encodes CASSEDWVGELFF. The chain carries TRBV6-1 and TRBJ2-2; perhaps TRBD2 as D (5 bases). V gave up 6 bases and J gave up 7 bases, with 12 bases separating them. Germline V CDR1 and CDR2: MNHNS, SASEGT. The length of the CDR3 is 13 residues.

CDR3 region: CASSLQADFYEQYF. CDR3 bases: TGTGCCAGCAGCTTACAAGCAGATTTCTACGAGCAGTACTTC. The chain employs TRBV7-3 and TRBJ2-7; D is unclear. CDR3 length: 14 amino acids. The germline V gene encodes CDR1 SGHTA and CDR2 FQGTGA. V lost 2 bases to trimming and J lost 3 bases, with 11 bases between them.

V is TRBV5-1 and J is TRBJ2-2; D may correspond to TRBD1 or TRBD2 (6 bases each). V was clipped by 4 bases and J by 6 bases, with 19 bases between them. Germline values: CDR1 SGHRS, CDR2 YFSETQ. The length of the CDR3 is 16 residues. The CDR3 DNA reads TGCGCCAGCAGCCGGATCGGGGGCTTGGGGTCCGGGGAGCTGTTTTTT. Translation: CASSRIGGLGSGELFF.

In regard to this clone: In the same sample, other DNA sequences code for this CDR3. This rearrangement joins TRBV6-5 to TRBJ1-1; 7 nucleotides line up with TRBD1. CDR1 and CDR2 from the germline V gene are MNHEY and SVGAGI. V lost 2 bases and J lost 1; bases outside the gene matches: 4. The CDR3 is 15 residues long. The CDR3 here is CASSYRGLGNTEAFF. The CDR3 coding sequence is TGTGCCAGCAGTTACAGGGGGCTCGGGAACACTGAAGCTTTCTTT.

This clone has ten or more counts. The chain carries TRBV5-1 and TRBJ2-1; weak D call: TRBD1 (6 bases). Trimming pared 4 bases from V and 6 bases from J, leaving 8 bases between. CDR1 and CDR2 (germline): SGHRS, YFSETQ. The CDR3 length is 12 residues. The CDR3 DNA is TGCGCCAGCAGCGGGACAAGCAATGAGCAGTTCTTC. Translated, it gives CASSGTSNEQFF. The full variable domain, in which reference TRBV5-1 and TRBJ2-1 provide the parts outside the CDR3, is KAGVTQTPRYLIKTRGQQVTLSCSPISGHRSVSWYQQTPGQGLQFLFEYFSETQRNKGNFPGRFSGRQFSNSRSEMNVSTLELGDSALYLCASSGTSNEQFFGPGTRLTVL.

This clone was detected only once. The V call is TRBV7-3, the J call TRBJ2-2; TRBD2 might be the D (6 bases). The germline V and J ends were trimmed by 2 bases and 3 bases, with 16 bases remaining between them. Germline CDR1 and CDR2: SGHTA and FQGTGA. This CDR3 is 17 amino acids long. CDR3 sequence (DNA): TGTGCCAGCAGCTTACACCCCGGGCTAGCGTACACCGGGGAGCTGTTTTTT. It yields the protein CASSLHPGLAYTGELFF.

The chain joins TRBV28 to TRBJ1-4; no clear D. V lost 4 bases to trimming and J lost 12 bases, with 15 bases between them. The CDR3 sequence is 13 residues long. Germline CDR1 reads MDHEN; CDR2 reads SYDVKM. The CDR3 DNA is TGTGCCAGCAGTTCCCGATCCCCGTGGGAACTGTTTTTT. It encodes CASSSRSPWELFF.

This chain connects TRBV7-9 to TRBJ2-7; a weak D match, TRBD2 (6 bases). The CDR3 length is 15 residues. Germline CDR1 SEHNR, CDR2 FQNEAQ (reference sequence). V was clipped by 3 bases and J by 0 bases, with 12 bases between them. The CDR3 loop reads CASSFNAGSSYEQYF. CDR3 nucleotide sequence: TGTGCCAGCAGCTTTAATGCGGGGAGCTCCTACGAGCAGTACTTC.

This chain joins TRBV7-8 and TRBJ1-4; D is possibly TRBD1 (6 bases). The CDR3 totals 15 residues. Trimming took 4 bases from V and 8 from J, leaving 17 bases between them. Germline CDR1 reads SGHVS; CDR2 reads FQNEAQ. CDR3: CASSSAGGGQEKLFF. The CDR3, as DNA: TGTGCCAGCAGCTCGGCCGGGGGCGGGCAAGAAAAACTGTTTTTT.

The rearrangement uses TRBV6-6 and TRBJ2-4; D gene uncertain. V lost 2 bases to trimming and J lost 3 bases, with 14 bases between them. Germline CDR1 MNHNY, CDR2 SVGAGI (reference sequence). The CDR3 has 16 residues. CDR3 amino acids: CASSYTRNVGKNIQYF. CDR3 in DNA: TGTGCCAGCAGTTACACCCGGAATGTTGGCAAAAACATTCAGTACTTC.

This chain joins TRBV11-1 and TRBJ2-3; D is perhaps TRBD2 (5 bases). In germline, CDR1 is SGHAT, CDR2 FQDESV (reference sequence). The V end lost 6 bases, the J end lost 0 bases, and 13 bases lay between the germline ends. CDR3 length equals 15 residues. CDR3 residues: CASRAQTGSTDTQYF. The DNA for the CDR3 is TGTGCCAGCAGAGCCCAGACGGGGAGCACAGATACGCAGTATTTT.